These 23 T cell receptor beta chains share one sample of origin, sequenced in a study of CD8 T cells in Susac syndrome. RNA, at about 0.45 to 1 ug, was reverse transcribed with random hexamers. TCRdb processed the immunoSEQ multiplex PCR reads anew with MiXCR; each CDR3 protein has one entry. The sample shows some 130,000 distinct CDR3 sequences, roughly 94% of them seen only once. Sequencing was performed on CD4+ T cells from PBMCs. All receptors come from a human donor with multiple sclerosis.

The J gene is TRBJ2-5, the V gene TRBV11-2; possibly TRBD2 for D (5 bases). Germline V CDR1 and CDR2: SGHAT, FQNNGV. The CDR3 runs 16 residues. The V end lost 1 base, the J end lost 5 bases, and 17 bases lay between the germline ends. This CDR3 reads CASSLGVRGRGETQYF. The DNA of the CDR3 is TGTGCCAGCAGCTTAGGGGTCCGGGGAAGAGGGGAGACCCAGTACTTC.

The chain carries TRBV7-2 and TRBJ1-6; 7 bases match TRBD1. Germline assignment: CDR1 SGHTA and CDR2 FQGNSA. The CDR3 has 14 residues. V lost 3 bases and J lost 10; bases outside the gene matches: 6. CDR3 in amino acids: CASSFDRAKSPLHF. The CDR3 DNA reads as TGTGCCAGCAGCTTCGACAGGGCCAAATCACCCCTCCACTTT.

The rearrangement joins TRBV30 to TRBJ1-5; D is unclear. Germline values: CDR1 GTSNPN, CDR2 SVGIG (reference sequence). The CDR3 is made up of 13 amino acids. Trimming stripped 0 bases from V and 7 bases from J, with 10 bases between. CDR3 sequence (DNA): TGTGCCTGGAGTGTACTCGAAGGGCAGCCCCAGCATTTT. Translating gives CAWSVLEGQPQHF.

Here the CDR3 reads CASSPRKGGSNTEAFF. The CDR3 DNA follows: TGTGCCAGCAGTCCTAGAAAGGGGGGATCCAACACTGAAGCTTTCTTT. This chain connects TRBV27 to TRBJ1-1; TRBD1 might be the D (6 bases). Germline V gene sequence: CDR1 MNHEY, CDR2 SMNVEV (reference sequence). Trimming removed 5 bases from V and 2 bases from J, with 18 bases in between. This CDR3 is built from 16 residues.

The chain has TRBV11-2 and TRBJ2-2, with TRBD2 matching over 9 bases. Germline loops: CDR1 SGHAT, CDR2 FQNNGV. The CDR3 is 17 amino acids. With V trimmed by 3 bases and J by 1 base, 6 bases remained unmatched. The CDR3 sequence: CASSFTASGVNTGELFF. The CDR3, as DNA: TGTGCCAGCAGCTTCACTGCTAGCGGGGTGAACACCGGGGAGCTGTTTTTT.

The chain joins TRBV9 to TRBJ1-2; 9 nucleotides agree with TRBD1. The V segment lost 4 bases and the J segment 4 bases; nucleotides outside the gene matches: 8. The CDR3 spans 15 residues. The germline gives CDR1 SGDLS, CDR2 YYNGEE. CDR3 region: CASSSGTGNLYGYTF. The DNA of the CDR3 is TGTGCCAGCAGCTCCGGGACAGGGAACCTCTATGGCTACACCTTC.

This clonotype has a handful of counts. The V call is TRBV5-1, the J call TRBJ2-5; no firm D call. This CDR3 contains 14 residues. Germline V gene data show CDR1 as SGHRS and CDR2 as YFSETQ. V lost 0 bases and J 2 bases, leaving 8 bases between the germline ends. CDR3 sequence (DNA): TGCGCCAGCAGCTTGGCGGGTACTCAAGAGACCCAGTACTTC. This codes for CASSLAGTQETQYF. Looking up the rest from reference TRBV5-1 and TRBJ2-5 gives the full variable domain: KAGVTQTPRYLIKTRGQQVTLSCSPISGHRSVSWYQQTPGQGLQFLFEYFSETQRNKGNFPGRFSGRQFSNSRSEMNVSTLELGDSALYLCASSLAGTQETQYFGPGTRLLVL.

The chain links TRBV18 to TRBJ1-5; 9 nucleotides match TRBD1. The trim removed 6 bases at V and 4 bases at J, leaving 7 bases unmatched. This CDR3 has 15 residues. Germline V CDR1 and CDR2: KGHSH, LQKENI. The CDR3 DNA follows: TGTGCCAGCTCTGCCGGGACAGGGCTAAATCAGCCCCAGCATTTT. Its translation is CASSAGTGLNQPQHF.

V is TRBV4-1 and J is TRBJ2-7; no clear D gene. CDR1 MGHRA and CDR2 YSYEKL come from the germline V gene. There are 16 residues in the CDR3. Trimming stripped 4 bases from V and 0 bases from J, with 16 bases between. The CDR3 here is CASSLFLGGDSYEQYF. The CDR3 DNA follows: TGCGCCAGCAGCCTATTTCTCGGTGGAGACTCCTACGAGCAGTACTTC.

The chain has TRBV10-3 and TRBJ2-7; a possible D gene is TRBD1 (6 bases). The CDR3 spans 15 residues. With 6 bases removed from V and 0 bases from J, the gap between germline ends came to 15 bases. Germline V gene sequence: CDR1 ENHRY, CDR2 SYGVKD. This chain's CDR3 is CAIRASRTASYEQYF. CDR3 in DNA: TGTGCCATCAGGGCGTCGAGGACAGCCTCCTACGAGCAGTACTTC.

The V and J genes are TRBV19 and TRBJ1-5; 8 positions match TRBD1. The CDR3 length is 17 residues. CDR1 is LNHDA, CDR2 SQIVND, per germline (reference sequence). After removal of 7 bases from V and 4 bases from J, the junction contained 15 bases not matched to a gene. The CDR3 spells CASTGTGGTHPNQPQHF. Here the CDR3 DNA reads TGTGCCAGTACGGGGACAGGAGGGACCCACCCTAATCAGCCCCAGCATTTT.

The chain links TRBV19 to TRBJ2-1; TRBD2 aligns across 11 bases. Trimming cost V 6 bases and J 3 bases; bases outside gene matches: 7. Germline V gene data show CDR1 as LNHDA and CDR2 as SQIVND (reference sequence). The length of the CDR3 is 16 residues. The CDR3 protein is CASRMAGLAGYNEQFF. The CDR3 DNA sequence: TGTGCCAGTAGGATGGCCGGACTAGCGGGCTACAATGAGCAGTTCTTC.

This chain links TRBV5-1 with TRBJ2-3; TRBD2 matches 9 bases. Germline V CDR1 and CDR2: SGHRS, YFSETQ. The CDR3 has 17 amino acids. V lost 3 bases and J lost 0; bases outside the gene matches: 8. The CDR3 DNA reads as TGCGCCAGCAGCTCATCCGGGACTAGCAAAAGCACAGATACGCAGTATTTT. Translation: CASSSSGTSKSTDTQYF. The whole variable domain, remainder taken from reference TRBV5-1 and TRBJ2-3, is KAGVTQTPRYLIKTRGQQVTLSCSPISGHRSVSWYQQTPGQGLQFLFEYFSETQRNKGNFPGRFSGRQFSNSRSEMNVSTLELGDSALYLCASSSSGTSKSTDTQYFGPGTRLTVL.

The chain couples TRBV4-1 to TRBJ1-5; no reliable D call. Trimming removed 0 bases at V and 0 bases at J, with 6 bases between. Germline lookup yields CDR1 MGHRA and CDR2 YSYEKL. This CDR3 comprises 15 residues. DNA of the CDR3: TGCGCCAGCAGCCAAGAAGGTTATAGCAATCAGCCCCAGCATTTT. Its protein is CASSQEGYSNQPQHF.

Only one count was recorded for this clonotype. The rearrangement joins TRBV14 to TRBJ2-1; 9 positions match TRBD1. Germline V gene sequence: CDR1 SGHDN, CDR2 FVKESK. The CDR3 is 15 amino acids. The V gene end was trimmed by 4 bases and the J gene end by 6 bases; junction bases not matched to a gene: 7. The CDR3 bases are TGTGCCAGCAGCCTCAGGACAGGGGCTGGCAATGAGCAGTTCTTC. This translates into CASSLRTGAGNEQFF.

The CDR3: CAFHRDRGRSGANVLTF. DNA of the CDR3: TGTGCCTTCCACCGGGACAGGGGAAGGTCTGGGGCCAACGTCCTGACTTTC. The chain is built from TRBV30 and TRBJ2-6; TRBD1 agrees at 10 bases. The trim removed 7 bases at V and 1 base at J, leaving 10 bases unmatched. The CDR3 runs to 17 residues. Germline lookup yields CDR1 GTSNPN and CDR2 SVGIG (reference sequence).

The J gene is TRBJ2-3, the V gene TRBV19, with D unresolved. V gave up 4 bases and J gave up 6 bases, with 14 bases separating them. The CDR3 has 14 residues. Germline CDR1 is LNHDA and CDR2 is SQIVND (reference sequence). CDR3 DNA: TGTGCCAGTAGTAGGTTTGTCCAAATTGATACGCAGTATTTT. Translating gives CASSRFVQIDTQYF.

The chain combines TRBV9 with TRBJ1-1; 11 nucleotides align to TRBD1. V shed 5 bases, J shed 12 bases, and the junction held 15 bases outside the gene matches. The germline V gene has CDR1 SGDLS and CDR2 YYNGEE. The CDR3 runs 15 residues. The CDR3 is CASRDGQGASSVTFF. Here the CDR3 DNA reads TGTGCCAGCAGAGACGGACAGGGGGCGTCTTCGGTAACTTTCTTT.

This rearrangement joins TRBV27 to TRBJ2-3; 7 bases fit TRBD1. The CDR3 is 13 amino acids. V lost 5 bases to trimming and J lost 5 bases; unmatched junction nucleotides: 4. Germline values: CDR1 MNHEY, CDR2 SMNVEV (reference sequence). The chain's CDR3 is CASSPRTGDTQYF. The CDR3 nucleotides read TGTGCCAGCAGTCCGAGGACAGGAGATACGCAGTATTTT.

V and J are TRBV5-6 and TRBJ1-5, with TRBD1 as a possible D gene (5 bases). Germline values: CDR1 SGHDT, CDR2 YYEEEE. The CDR3 loop spans 17 amino acids. V dropped 3 bases and J dropped 1 base, with 17 bases sitting between them. DNA for the CDR3: TGTGCCAGCAGCTCCCGGACGGGAGAGGGGAGCAATCAGCCCCAGCATTTT. Amino acid sequence: CASSSRTGEGSNQPQHF. Drawing the rest from reference TRBV5-6 and TRBJ1-5, the complete variable domain is DAGVTQSPTHLIKTRGQQVTLRCSPKSGHDTVSWYQQALGQGPQFIFQYYEEEERQRGNFPDRFSGHQFPNYSSELNVNALLLGDSALYLCASSSRTGEGSNQPQHFGDGTRLSIL.

The chain joins TRBV28 to TRBJ1-5; 9 nucleotides align to TRBD1. J lost 4 bases, V lost 5 bases, and 9 bases had no gene match. Germline V gene data show CDR1 as MDHEN and CDR2 as SYDVKM. This CDR3 region has 16 residues. Here the CDR3 DNA reads TGTGCCAGCAGTCCCGCGGGACAGGGTAAAAATCAGCCCCAGCATTTT. Encoded protein: CASSPAGQGKNQPQHF.

The CDR3: CASSLSRDPYDEQYF. The DNA for the CDR3 is TGCGCCAGCAGCTTGTCCCGGGACCCTTACGACGAGCAGTACTTC. This chain links TRBV5-1 with TRBJ2-7; D is perhaps TRBD1 or TRBD2 (5 bases each). There are 15 residues in the CDR3. The germline V gene encodes CDR1 SGHRS and CDR2 YFSETQ. Trimming cost V 1 base and J 5 bases, with 16 bases left between them.

The chain couples TRBV20-1 to TRBJ1-2; D remains unclear. The CDR3 totals 12 residues. V was trimmed by 3 bases and J by 2 bases, leaving 7 bases between them. Germline V gene sequence: CDR1 DFQATT, CDR2 SNEGSKA (reference sequence). CDR3 DNA: TGCAGTGCTAGTATGGGCAACTATGGCTACACCTTC. Amino acids: CSASMGNYGYTF.